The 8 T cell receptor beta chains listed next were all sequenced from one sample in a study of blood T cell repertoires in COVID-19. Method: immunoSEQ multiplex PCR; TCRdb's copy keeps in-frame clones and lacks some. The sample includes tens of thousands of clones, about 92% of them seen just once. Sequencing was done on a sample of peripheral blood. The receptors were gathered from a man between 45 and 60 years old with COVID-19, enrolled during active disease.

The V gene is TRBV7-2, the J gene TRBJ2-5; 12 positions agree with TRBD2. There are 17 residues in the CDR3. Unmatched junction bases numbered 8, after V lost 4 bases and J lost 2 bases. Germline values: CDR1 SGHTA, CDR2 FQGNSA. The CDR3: CASSWGLAGTIQETQYF. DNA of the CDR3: TGTGCCAGCAGCTGGGGACTAGCGGGTACAATTCAAGAGACCCAGTACTTC.

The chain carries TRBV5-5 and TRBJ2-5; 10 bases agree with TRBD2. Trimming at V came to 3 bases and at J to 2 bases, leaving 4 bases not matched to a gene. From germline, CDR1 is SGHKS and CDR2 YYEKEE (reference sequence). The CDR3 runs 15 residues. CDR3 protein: CASSSGLAVQETQYF. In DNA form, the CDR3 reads TGTGCCAGCAGCTCTGGACTAGCGGTGCAAGAGACCCAGTACTTC.

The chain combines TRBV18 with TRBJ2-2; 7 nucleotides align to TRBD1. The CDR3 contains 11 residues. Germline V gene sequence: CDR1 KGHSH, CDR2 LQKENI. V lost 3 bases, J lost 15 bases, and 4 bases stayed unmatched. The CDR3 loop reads CASSPDRVLFF. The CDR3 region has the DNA TGTGCCAGCTCACCCGACAGGGTGTTGTTTTTT.

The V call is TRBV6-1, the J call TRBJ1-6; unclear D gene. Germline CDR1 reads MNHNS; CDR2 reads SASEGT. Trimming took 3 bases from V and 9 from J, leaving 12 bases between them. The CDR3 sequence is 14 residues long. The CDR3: CASSEGYGISPLHF. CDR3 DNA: TGTGCCAGCAGTGAGGGGTACGGGATTTCACCCCTCCACTTT.

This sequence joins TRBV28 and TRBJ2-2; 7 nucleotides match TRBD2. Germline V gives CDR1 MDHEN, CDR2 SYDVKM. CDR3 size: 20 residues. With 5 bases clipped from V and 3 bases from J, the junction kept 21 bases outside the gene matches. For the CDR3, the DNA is TGTGCCAGCAGTCCAGCCTTTGCCTGGTACCTAGCGGAGTACACCGGGGAGCTGTTTTTT. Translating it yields CASSPAFAWYLAEYTGELFF.

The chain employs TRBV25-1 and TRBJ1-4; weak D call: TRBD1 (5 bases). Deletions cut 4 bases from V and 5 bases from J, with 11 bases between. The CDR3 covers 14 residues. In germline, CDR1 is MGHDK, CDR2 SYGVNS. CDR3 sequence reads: CASSVPGRNEKLFF. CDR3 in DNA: TGTGCCAGCAGTGTCCCAGGGCGCAATGAAAAACTGTTTTTT.

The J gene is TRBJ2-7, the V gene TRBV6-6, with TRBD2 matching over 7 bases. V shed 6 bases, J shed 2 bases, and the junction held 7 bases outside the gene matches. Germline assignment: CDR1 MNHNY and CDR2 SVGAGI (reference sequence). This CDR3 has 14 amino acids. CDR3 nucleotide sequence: TGTGCCAGCAGCCTCACTAGCGCCGCCTACGAGCAGTACTTC. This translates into CASSLTSAAYEQYF.

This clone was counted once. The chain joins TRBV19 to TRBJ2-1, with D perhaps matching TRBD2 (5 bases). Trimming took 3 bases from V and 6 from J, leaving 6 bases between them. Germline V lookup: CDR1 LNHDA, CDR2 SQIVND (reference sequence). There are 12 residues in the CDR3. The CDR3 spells CASSMLANEQFF. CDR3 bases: TGTGCCAGTAGTATGCTAGCCAATGAGCAGTTCTTC.